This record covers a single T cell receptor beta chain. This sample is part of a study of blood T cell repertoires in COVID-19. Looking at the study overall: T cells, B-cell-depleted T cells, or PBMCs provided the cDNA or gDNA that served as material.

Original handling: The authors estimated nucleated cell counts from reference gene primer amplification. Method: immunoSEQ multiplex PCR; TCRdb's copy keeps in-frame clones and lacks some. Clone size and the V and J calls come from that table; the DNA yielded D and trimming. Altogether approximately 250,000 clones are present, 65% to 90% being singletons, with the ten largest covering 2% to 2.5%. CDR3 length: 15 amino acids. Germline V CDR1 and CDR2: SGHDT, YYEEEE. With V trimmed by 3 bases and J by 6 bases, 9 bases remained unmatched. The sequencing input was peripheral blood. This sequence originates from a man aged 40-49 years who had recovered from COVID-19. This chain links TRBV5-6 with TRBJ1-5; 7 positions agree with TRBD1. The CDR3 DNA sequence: TGTGCCAGCAGCTATACAGGGGAAGGCGGTCAGCCCCAGCATTTT. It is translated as CASSYTGEGGQPQHF.